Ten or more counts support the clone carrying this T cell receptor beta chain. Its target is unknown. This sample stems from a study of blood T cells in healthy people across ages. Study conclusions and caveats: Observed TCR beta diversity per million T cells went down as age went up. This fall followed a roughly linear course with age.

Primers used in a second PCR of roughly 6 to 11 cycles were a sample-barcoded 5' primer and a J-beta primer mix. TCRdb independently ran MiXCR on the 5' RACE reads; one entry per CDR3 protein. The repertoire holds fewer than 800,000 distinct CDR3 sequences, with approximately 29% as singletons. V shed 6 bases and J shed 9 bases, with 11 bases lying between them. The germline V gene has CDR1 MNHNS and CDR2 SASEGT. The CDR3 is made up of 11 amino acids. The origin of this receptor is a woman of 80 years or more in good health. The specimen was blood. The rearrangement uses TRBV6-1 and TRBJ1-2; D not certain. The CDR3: CASRKDRRYTF. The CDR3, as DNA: TGTGCCAGCAGGAAGGATCGCCGCTACACCTTC.